What follows are 3 T cell receptor beta chains derived from one specimen sequenced in a study of cytomegalovirus exposure and HLA in healthy donors. Use of 60 Vbeta and 13 Jbeta primers characterized the PCR. Here immunoSEQ multiplex PCR was the method, and the copy in TCRdb shows in-frame clones only, minus some. The sample holds over 35,000 clones; approximately 75% are singletons and the top ten take roughly 1.5%. The specimen was PBMCs. Receptors originate from a man aged 25-40 years in good health and CMV-seronegative.

This CDR3 reads CASSPEGGQATGELFF. The CDR3 DNA sequence: TGTGCCAGCTCACCGGAGGGGGGGCAGGCCACCGGGGAGCTGTTTTTT. This chain links TRBV9 with TRBJ2-2, with D perhaps TRBD2 (7 bases). Looked up from germline, CDR1 is SGDLS and CDR2 is YYNGEE. V was clipped by 7 bases and J by 4 bases, with 20 bases between them. The CDR3 has 16 amino acids.

V is TRBV10-3 and J is TRBJ1-1, with 9 bases lining up with TRBD1. CDR3 length: 14 residues. V shed 6 bases, J shed 0 bases, and the junction held 2 bases outside the gene matches. The germline gives CDR1 ENHRY, CDR2 SYGVKD. The chain's CDR3 is CAIRGTGLNTEAFF. CDR3 bases: TGTGCCATCAGGGGGACAGGGTTGAACACTGAAGCTTTCTTT.

CDR3 sequence reads: CASGDGTTAPYEQYF. The CDR3 DNA follows: TGTGCCAGCGGTGACGGGACTACCGCTCCCTACGAGCAGTACTTC. This chain connects TRBV6-6 to TRBJ2-7; 7 bases agree with TRBD2. The CDR3 is made up of 15 amino acids. V shed 8 bases, J shed 2 bases, and the junction held 12 bases outside the gene matches. Germline V lookup: CDR1 MNHNY, CDR2 SVGAGI (reference sequence).